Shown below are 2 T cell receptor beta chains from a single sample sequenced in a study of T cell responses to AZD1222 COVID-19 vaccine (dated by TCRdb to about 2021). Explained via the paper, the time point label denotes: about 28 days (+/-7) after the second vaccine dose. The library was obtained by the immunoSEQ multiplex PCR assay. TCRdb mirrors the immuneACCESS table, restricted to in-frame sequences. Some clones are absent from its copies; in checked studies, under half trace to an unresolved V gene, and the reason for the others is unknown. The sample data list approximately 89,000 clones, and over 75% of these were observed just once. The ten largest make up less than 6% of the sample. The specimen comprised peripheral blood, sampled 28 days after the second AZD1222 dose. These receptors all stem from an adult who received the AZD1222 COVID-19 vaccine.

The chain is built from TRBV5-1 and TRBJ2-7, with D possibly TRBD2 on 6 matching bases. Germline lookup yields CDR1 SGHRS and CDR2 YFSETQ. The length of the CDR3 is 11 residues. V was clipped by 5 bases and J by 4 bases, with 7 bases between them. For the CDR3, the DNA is TGCGCCAGCAGGGAGGGGTACGAGCAGTACTTC. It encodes CASREGYEQYF.

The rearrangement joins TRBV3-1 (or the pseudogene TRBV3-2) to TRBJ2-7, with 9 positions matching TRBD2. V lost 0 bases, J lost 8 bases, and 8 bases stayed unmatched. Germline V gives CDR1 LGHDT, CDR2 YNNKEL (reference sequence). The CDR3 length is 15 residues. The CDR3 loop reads CASSQDIAGGKQQYF. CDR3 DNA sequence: TGTGCCAGCAGCCAAGATATTGCGGGGGGGAAACAGCAGTACTTC.